These 20 T cell receptor beta chains were sequenced from one sample in a study of blood T cell repertoires in COVID-19 (dated by TCRdb to about 2020). The protocol used for the library was the immunoSEQ multiplex PCR assay. TCRdb stores this immuneACCESS table with in-frame sequences only. Part of the clones is absent; in the studies checked, under half of the shortfall reflects unresolved V genes, and no reason is known for the rest. Across this sample there are some 120,000 clones, with about 74% seen only once. Approximately 5.9% of the sample lies in the top ten. The sample taken for sequencing was peripheral blood. All receptors come from an elderly man with COVID-19, enrolled during active disease.

This chain uses TRBV29-1 with TRBJ1-4; D gene unclear. The CDR3 totals 12 residues. The V end was cut by 6 bases, the J end by 0 bases, with 5 bases between. Per the germline V gene, CDR1 is SQVTM and CDR2 is ANQGSEA. The CDR3 nucleotides read TGCAGCGTGCGGCCAACTAATGAAAAACTGTTTTTT. This gives the protein CSVRPTNEKLFF.

The chain employs TRBV11-1 and TRBJ1-1; 10 positions agree with TRBD1. J gave up 2 bases and V 5 bases, and 5 bases lay outside the gene matches. The CDR3 is 15 amino acids. CDR1 SGHAT and CDR2 FQDESV come from the germline V gene (reference sequence). CDR3 amino acids: CASSLGQGVNTEAFF. The DNA of the CDR3 is TGTGCCAGCAGCCTTGGACAGGGGGTAAACACTGAAGCTTTCTTT.

The J gene is TRBJ1-5, the V gene TRBV27; D call uncertain. Germline lookup yields CDR1 MNHEY and CDR2 SMNVEV (reference sequence). The ends were cut back, 5 bases at V and 5 bases at J, with 16 bases in the middle. The CDR3 has 15 residues. The CDR3 DNA follows: TGTGCCAGCAGTCCCCATTTTCCCCGGGATCAGCCCCAGCATTTT. Translating gives CASSPHFPRDQPQHF.

The chain carries TRBV28 and TRBJ2-1, with 8 bases lining up with TRBD1. This CDR3 is 15 amino acids long. Germline V gene data show CDR1 as MDHEN and CDR2 as SYDVKM. V lost 5 bases to trimming and J lost 4 bases; unmatched junction nucleotides: 7. The CDR3 DNA reads TGTGCCAGCAGTGTAACGGGACAGGCTTACAATGAGCAGTTCTTC. Translation: CASSVTGQAYNEQFF.

This clone has just a few counts. The V and J genes are TRBV24-1 and TRBJ1-2; TRBD1 aligns across 7 bases. Unmatched junction bases numbered 2, after V lost 2 bases and J lost 0 bases. CDR3 size: 15 residues. Germline V gene sequence: CDR1 KGHDR, CDR2 SFDVKD. CDR3 sequence (DNA): TGTGCCACCAGTGATTCGGACAGGCCTAACTATGGCTACACCTTC. This translates into CATSDSDRPNYGYTF.

V gene TRBV5-1 combines with J gene TRBJ2-5; the D gene is possibly TRBD2 (6 bases). The V and J ends lost 0 bases and 5 bases respectively, with 11 bases between them. The germline V gene encodes CDR1 SGHRS and CDR2 YFSETQ. CDR3 length equals 14 residues. The chain's CDR3 is CASSLVGGTETQYF. CDR3 bases: TGCGCCAGCAGCTTGGTTGGGGGGACGGAGACCCAGTACTTC.

The V gene is TRBV11-2, the J gene TRBJ1-1; tentative D call: TRBD1 (5 bases). CDR1 and CDR2 from the germline V gene are SGHAT and FQNNGV. With 1 base removed from V and 0 bases from J, the gap between germline ends came to 9 bases. The CDR3 runs 15 residues. The CDR3 loop reads CASSLVGALNTEAFF. CDR3 sequence (DNA): TGTGCCAGCAGCTTAGTAGGGGCCCTGAACACTGAAGCTTTCTTT.

Written as DNA, the CDR3 is TGTGCCAGCAGCCTCGGGGGGTACGGCACTGAAGCTTTCTTT. Translated: CASSLGGYGTEAFF. The V and J genes are TRBV9 and TRBJ1-1; TRBD1 might be the D (5 bases). Germline V lookup: CDR1 SGDLS, CDR2 YYNGEE. This CDR3 is 14 amino acids long. Trimming left V 4 bases short and J 4 bases short, with 14 bases between.

The chain is built from TRBV4-1 and TRBJ2-1, with 11 nucleotides matching TRBD2. V lost 0 bases, J lost 10 bases, and 8 bases stayed unmatched. The CDR3 consists of 16 residues. In germline, CDR1 is MGHRA, CDR2 YSYEKL. The CDR3 sequence is CASSQEHLAGGREQFF. CDR3 coding DNA: TGCGCCAGCAGCCAAGAACACCTAGCGGGAGGAAGGGAGCAGTTCTTC.

This chain connects TRBV19 to TRBJ2-7, with D perhaps matching TRBD1 (5 bases). With 10 bases removed from V and 2 bases from J, the gap between germline ends came to 18 bases. The CDR3 loop spans 14 amino acids. Germline CDR1 LNHDA, CDR2 SQIVND (reference sequence). The CDR3 sequence: CATSGRLGAYEQYF. In DNA form, the CDR3 reads TGTGCCACTTCCGGACGGTTAGGGGCCTACGAGCAGTACTTC.

This clone has just one count. The chain is built from TRBV28 and TRBJ1-4; 11 bases are a match to TRBD1. Germline V gene lookup returns CDR1 MDHEN and CDR2 SYDVKM. The trim removed 1 base at V and 6 bases at J, leaving 4 bases unmatched. The CDR3 is 16 amino acids. CDR3 DNA sequence: TGTGCCAGCAGTTTATCTGGACAGGGGGCGGATGAAAAACTGTTTTTT. Residues: CASSLSGQGADEKLFF.

The J gene is TRBJ1-6, the V gene TRBV10-3, with D possibly matching TRBD1 (6 bases). In germline, CDR1 is ENHRY, CDR2 SYGVKD. V was trimmed by 7 bases and J by 5 bases, leaving 9 bases between them. CDR3 length: 13 residues. The CDR3 loop is CAITAGDNSPLHF. As DNA, the CDR3 is TGTGCCATCACGGCAGGGGATAATTCACCCCTCCACTTT.

V gene TRBV19 combines with J gene TRBJ1-4; D gene unclear. CDR1 is LNHDA and CDR2 is SQIVND in the germline V gene (reference sequence). This CDR3 comprises 14 residues. The V end was cut by 6 bases, the J end by 5 bases, with 13 bases between. The CDR3 protein is CASSRQAKNEKLFF. The CDR3 nucleotides are TGTGCCAGTAGCAGACAAGCAAAAAATGAAAAACTGTTTTTT.

This clone appeared once. The rearrangement uses TRBV4-1 and TRBJ1-2; 8 positions agree with TRBD1. J gave up 2 bases and V 3 bases, and 8 bases lay outside the gene matches. Germline values: CDR1 MGHRA, CDR2 YSYEKL. This CDR3 region has 16 residues. CDR3 nucleotides: TGCGCCAGCAGCCAGGCCCGGACAGGGCTGAACTATGGCTACACCTTC. Translated: CASSQARTGLNYGYTF.

The chain is built from TRBV11-2 and TRBJ2-7; 7 bases align to TRBD2. After removal of 5 bases from V and 4 bases from J, the junction contained 14 bases not matched to a gene. Germline V gene sequence: CDR1 SGHAT, CDR2 FQNNGV. The CDR3 is 16 amino acids. CDR3: CASSPIRGEGVYEQYF. The CDR3 coding sequence is TGTGCCAGCAGCCCGATACGCGGGGAGGGTGTTTACGAGCAGTACTTC.

This clone was seen only a few times. CDR3 sequence (DNA): TGTGCCGGACGGACAGGCACTTCCTCCGGGGAGCTGTTTTTT. Residues: CAGRTGTSSGELFF. The rearrangement joins TRBV2 to TRBJ2-2, with 7 positions matching TRBD1. CDR3 size: 14 residues. V lost 11 bases, J lost 6 bases, and 12 bases stayed unmatched. Germline lookup yields CDR1 SNHLY and CDR2 FYNNEI.

The CDR3 DNA reads as TGTGCCAGCAGACGTCCGGGACAGGGCATGAACACCTTC. Its protein is CASRRPGQGMNTF. The gene calls are TRBV28 and TRBJ1-2; 9 nucleotides align to TRBD1. V lost 6 bases to trimming and J lost 12 bases; unmatched junction nucleotides: 11. Germline CDR1 reads MDHEN; CDR2 reads SYDVKM. The CDR3 spans 13 residues.

The rearrangement links TRBV5-1 to TRBJ1-3, with D uncertain. Germline V gene data show CDR1 as SGHRS and CDR2 as YFSETQ. V was trimmed by 0 bases and J by 0 bases, leaving 7 bases between them. This CDR3 contains 15 residues. The CDR3 loop is CASSLGLSSGNTIYF. The CDR3 DNA reads as TGCGCCAGCAGCTTGGGACTTAGCTCTGGAAACACCATATATTTT.

The chain combines TRBV5-1 with TRBJ1-6; D ambiguous. In germline, CDR1 is SGHRS, CDR2 YFSETQ. Trimming removed 0 bases at V and 7 bases at J, with 14 bases between. The CDR3 totals 16 residues. The CDR3 loop reads CASSLDSGAPNSPLHF. The CDR3 nucleotides read TGCGCCAGCAGCTTGGATTCAGGCGCACCAAATTCACCCCTCCACTTT.

The chain recombines TRBV5-1 with TRBJ2-7; no clear D gene. Germline CDR1 is SGHRS and CDR2 is YFSETQ. CDR3 length equals 13 residues. Deletions cut 1 base from V and 6 bases from J, with 11 bases between. CDR3 region: CASSLSAAGEQYF. In DNA form, the CDR3 reads TGCGCCAGCAGCTTGTCGGCAGCAGGCGAGCAGTACTTC.